The 9 T cell receptor beta chains in this list originate from one sample, sequenced in a study of T-cell reconstitution after alpha-beta-depleted transplantation in children. Unique molecular identifiers were built into the TCRbeta library. Each CDR3 protein is one row after TCRdb ran MiXCR on the PCR reads. The repertoire holds approximately 640,000 distinct CDR3 sequences, with 16% as singletons. Sample: PBMCs from the stem cell graft donor, taken from the stem cell graft. Source of these receptors: a human donor who donated a stem cell graft to a child with acute myeloid leukemia.

This clonotype appeared many times. The chain links TRBV7-2 to TRBJ2-4; D remains unclear. Germline V gene sequence: CDR1 SGHTA, CDR2 FQGNSA. This CDR3 region has 11 residues. The V end lost 1 base, the J end lost 13 bases, and 8 bases lay between the germline ends. CDR3 in DNA: TGTGCCAGCAGCTTAGATAAAGAGCAGTACTTC. This codes for CASSLDKEQYF.

This clonotype was seen only a few times. CDR3 DNA sequence: TGTGCCAGCAGTTTCTTCACAGGGGGCACGAACACTGAAGCTTTCTTT. Translating it yields CASSFFTGGTNTEAFF. This sequence joins TRBV12-3 or TRBV12-4 and TRBJ1-1; 9 bases are shared with TRBD1. With V trimmed by 3 bases and J by 1 base, 6 bases remained unmatched. This CDR3 contains 16 residues.

The rearrangement joins TRBV20-1 to TRBJ2-7, with D perhaps assigned TRBD1 or TRBD2 (6 bases each). Germline V gene data show CDR1 as DFQATT and CDR2 as SNEGSKA (reference sequence). Trimming removed 6 bases at V and 6 bases at J, with 24 bases between. The CDR3 extends over 15 amino acids. The DNA for the CDR3 is TGCAGTGCCAGGGGCCTAGCGCGGGACTTTTTCGAGCAGTACTTC. Its protein is CSARGLARDFFEQYF.

CDR3 residues: CASTITLAAQETQYF. The CDR3 bases are TGTGCCAGCACCATCACGCTAGCGGCCCAAGAGACCCAGTACTTC. This chain uses TRBV28 with TRBJ2-5, with 7 nucleotides matching TRBD2. The CDR3 runs to 15 residues. V was clipped by 7 bases and J by 1 base; unmatched bases: 9. Germline CDR1 MDHEN, CDR2 SYDVKM.

The chain has TRBV25-1 and TRBJ2-3; D is possibly TRBD1 (6 bases). The CDR3 sequence is 17 residues long. V was shortened by 4 bases and J by 2 bases, with 19 bases between the two germline ends. Germline CDR1 MGHDK, CDR2 SYGVNS. The CDR3 loop is CASSGSIGQTSTDTQYF. The DNA of the CDR3 is TGTGCCAGCAGTGGATCGATAGGACAGACTTCCACAGATACGCAGTATTTT.

The table lists this clonotype with a few counts. CDR3: CASSPPAENEQFF. The CDR3 DNA reads as TGTGCCAGCTCACCACCGGCGGAGAATGAGCAGTTCTTC. The chain recombines TRBV18 with TRBJ2-1; D not certain. The V end was cut by 0 bases, the J end by 7 bases, with 7 bases between. CDR1 is KGHSH and CDR2 is LQKENI in the germline V gene. The CDR3 extends over 13 amino acids.

This clonotype was recorded a few times. This chain uses TRBV4-3 with TRBJ2-4; 13 nucleotides align to TRBD2. Trimming cost V 4 bases and J 0 bases; bases outside gene matches: 3. Germline V gives CDR1 LGHNA, CDR2 YSLEER. This CDR3 region has 17 residues. CDR3 sequence (DNA): TGCGCCAGCAGCCCGGGACTAGCGGGACTAGCCAAAAACATTCAGTACTTC. This sequence encodes CASSPGLAGLAKNIQYF.

This chain connects TRBV20-1 to TRBJ2-2; D call uncertain. Between the trimmed V and J ends, which lost 2 bases and 3 bases, there was a span of 13 bases. The CDR3 spans 15 residues. Germline V CDR1 and CDR2: DFQATT, SNEGSKA (reference sequence). The CDR3 DNA follows: TGCAGTGCTAGACTTAGAGGCGGCGACACCGGGGAGCTGTTTTTT. This gives the protein CSARLRGGDTGELFF.

In regard to this clonotype: One base away lies a much larger clone, so this may be a sequencing read error. This sequence joins TRBV5-1 and TRBJ2-1; D assignment may be TRBD1 or TRBD2 (5 bases each). The CDR3 is 13 amino acids. V was shortened by 5 bases and J by 8 bases, with 14 bases between the two germline ends. Germline CDR1 reads SGHRS; CDR2 reads YFSETQ. As DNA, the CDR3 is TGCGCCAGCAGTGGACGGGGCGGAGATGAGCAGTTCTTC. It yields the protein CASSGRGGDEQFF.